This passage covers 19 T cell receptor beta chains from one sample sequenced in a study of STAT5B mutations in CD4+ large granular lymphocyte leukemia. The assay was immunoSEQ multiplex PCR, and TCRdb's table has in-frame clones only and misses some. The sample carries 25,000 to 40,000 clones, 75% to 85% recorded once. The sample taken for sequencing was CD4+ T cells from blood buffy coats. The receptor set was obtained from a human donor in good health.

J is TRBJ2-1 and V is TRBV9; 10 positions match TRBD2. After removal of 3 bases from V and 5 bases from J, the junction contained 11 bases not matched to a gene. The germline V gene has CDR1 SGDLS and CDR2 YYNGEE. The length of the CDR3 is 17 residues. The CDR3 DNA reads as TGTGCCAGCAGCGCCCATACCACCGGGACTAGCGACAATGAGCAGTTCTTC. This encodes CASSAHTTGTSDNEQFF.

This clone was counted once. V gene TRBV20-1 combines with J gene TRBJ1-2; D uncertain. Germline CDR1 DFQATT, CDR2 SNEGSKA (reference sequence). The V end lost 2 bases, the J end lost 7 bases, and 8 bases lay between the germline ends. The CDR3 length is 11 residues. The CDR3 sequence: CSARSPGGYTF. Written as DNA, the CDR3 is TGCAGTGCTAGAAGCCCGGGTGGCTACACCTTC.

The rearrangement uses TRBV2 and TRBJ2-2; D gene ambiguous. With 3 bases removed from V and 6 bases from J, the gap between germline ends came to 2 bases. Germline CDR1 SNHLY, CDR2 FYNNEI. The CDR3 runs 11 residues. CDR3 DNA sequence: TGTGCCAGCAGTGAGGCCGGGGAGCTGTTTTTT. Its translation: CASSEAGELFF.

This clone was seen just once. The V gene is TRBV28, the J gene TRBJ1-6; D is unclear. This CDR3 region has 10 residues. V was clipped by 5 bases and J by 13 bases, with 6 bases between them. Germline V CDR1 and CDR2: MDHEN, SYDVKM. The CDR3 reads CASSAGPLHF. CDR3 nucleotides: TGTGCCAGCAGTGCGGGCCCCCTCCACTTT.

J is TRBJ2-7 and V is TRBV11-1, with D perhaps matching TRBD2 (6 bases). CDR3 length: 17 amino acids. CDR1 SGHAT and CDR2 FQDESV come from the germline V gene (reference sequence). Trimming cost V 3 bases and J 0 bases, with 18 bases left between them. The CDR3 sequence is CASSLGPGVGVSYEQYF. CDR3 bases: TGTGCCAGCAGCTTGGGCCCGGGAGTCGGGGTCTCCTACGAGCAGTACTTC.

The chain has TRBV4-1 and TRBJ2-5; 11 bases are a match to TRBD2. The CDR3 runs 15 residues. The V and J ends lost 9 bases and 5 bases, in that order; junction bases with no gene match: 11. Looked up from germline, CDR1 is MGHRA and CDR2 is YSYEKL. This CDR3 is CASGRGSGRGETQYF. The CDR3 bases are TGCGCCAGTGGGAGGGGTAGCGGGAGGGGCGAGACCCAGTACTTC.

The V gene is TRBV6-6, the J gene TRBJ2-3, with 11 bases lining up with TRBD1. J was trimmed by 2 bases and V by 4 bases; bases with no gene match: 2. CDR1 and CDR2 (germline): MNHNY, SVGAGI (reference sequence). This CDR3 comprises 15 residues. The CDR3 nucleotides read TGTGCCAGCAGTTGGACAGGGGGCTTCACAGATACGCAGTATTTT. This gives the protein CASSWTGGFTDTQYF.

The CDR3 reads CASGRFSGAYYNEQFF. In nucleotides, the CDR3 is TGTGCCAGCGGGAGATTCTCAGGTGCCTACTACAATGAGCAGTTCTTC. The gene calls are TRBV28 and TRBJ2-1, with a possible D match to TRBD2 (5 bases). The V gene's germline CDR1 is MDHEN and CDR2 SYDVKM. The germline V and J ends were trimmed by 8 bases and 3 bases, with 20 bases remaining between them. The CDR3 length is 16 residues.

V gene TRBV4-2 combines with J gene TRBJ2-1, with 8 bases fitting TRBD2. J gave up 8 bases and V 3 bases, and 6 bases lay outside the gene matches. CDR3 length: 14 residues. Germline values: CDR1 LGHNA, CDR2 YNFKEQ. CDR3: CASSHDDGRDEQFF. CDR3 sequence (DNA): TGTGCCAGCAGCCATGATGACGGGAGGGATGAGCAGTTCTTC.

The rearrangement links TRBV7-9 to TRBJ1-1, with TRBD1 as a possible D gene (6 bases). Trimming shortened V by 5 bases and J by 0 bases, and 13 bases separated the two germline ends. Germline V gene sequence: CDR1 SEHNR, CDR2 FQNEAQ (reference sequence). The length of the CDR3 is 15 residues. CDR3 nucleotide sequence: TGTGCCAGCAGCAGAACAGGGCTCATGAACACTGAAGCTTTCTTT. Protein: CASSRTGLMNTEAFF.

CDR3 sequence (DNA): TGCGCCAGCAGCTCGGGACAGGGGGTAGGTGGCTACACCTTC. Translation: CASSSGQGVGGYTF. This chain joins TRBV5-1 and TRBJ1-2; 11 bases map to TRBD1. After removal of 3 bases from V and 7 bases from J, the junction contained 5 bases not matched to a gene. Germline V gene lookup returns CDR1 SGHRS and CDR2 YFSETQ. CDR3 length: 14 residues.

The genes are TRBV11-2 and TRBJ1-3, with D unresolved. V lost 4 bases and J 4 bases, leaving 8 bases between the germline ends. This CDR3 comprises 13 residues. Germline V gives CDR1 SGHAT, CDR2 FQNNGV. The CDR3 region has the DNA TGTGCCAGCAGCTCTGTCTTAGGAAACACCATATATTTT. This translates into CASSSVLGNTIYF.

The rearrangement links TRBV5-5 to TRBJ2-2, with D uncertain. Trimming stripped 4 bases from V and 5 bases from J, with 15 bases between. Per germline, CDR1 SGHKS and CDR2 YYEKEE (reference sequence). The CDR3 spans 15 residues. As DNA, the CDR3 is TGTGCCAGCAGCCGGAGTTTTGACGCGACCGGGGAGCTGTTTTTT. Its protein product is CASSRSFDATGELFF.

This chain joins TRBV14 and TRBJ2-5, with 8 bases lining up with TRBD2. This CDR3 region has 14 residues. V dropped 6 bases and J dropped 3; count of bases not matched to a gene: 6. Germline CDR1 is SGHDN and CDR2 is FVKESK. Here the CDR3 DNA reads TGTGCCAGCAGTACCCGGCGGGAGGAAGAGACCCAGTACTTC. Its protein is CASSTRREEETQYF.

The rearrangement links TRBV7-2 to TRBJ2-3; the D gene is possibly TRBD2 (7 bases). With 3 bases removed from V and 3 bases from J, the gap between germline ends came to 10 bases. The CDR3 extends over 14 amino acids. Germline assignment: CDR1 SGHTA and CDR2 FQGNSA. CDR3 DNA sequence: TGTGCCAGCAGCTTTGGGGGGGCAACAGATACGCAGTATTTT. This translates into CASSFGGATDTQYF.

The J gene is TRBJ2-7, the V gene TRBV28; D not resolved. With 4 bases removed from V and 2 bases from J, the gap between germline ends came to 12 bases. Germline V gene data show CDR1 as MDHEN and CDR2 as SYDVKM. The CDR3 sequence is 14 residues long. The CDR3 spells CASSSPDPPYEQYF. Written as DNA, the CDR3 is TGTGCCAGCAGTTCGCCGGATCCACCCTACGAGCAGTACTTC.

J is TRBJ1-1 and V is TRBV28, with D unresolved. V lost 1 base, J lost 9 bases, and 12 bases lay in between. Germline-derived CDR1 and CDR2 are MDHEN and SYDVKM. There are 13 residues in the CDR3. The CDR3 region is CASSLFVDLKAFF. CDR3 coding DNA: TGTGCCAGCAGTTTATTTGTAGACCTAAAAGCTTTCTTT.

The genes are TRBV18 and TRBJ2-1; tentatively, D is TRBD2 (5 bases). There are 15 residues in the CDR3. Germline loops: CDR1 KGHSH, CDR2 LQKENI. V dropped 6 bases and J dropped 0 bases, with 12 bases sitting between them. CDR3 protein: CASSPSEGSYNEQFF. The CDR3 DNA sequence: TGTGCCAGCTCCCCCTCTGAGGGCTCCTACAATGAGCAGTTCTTC.

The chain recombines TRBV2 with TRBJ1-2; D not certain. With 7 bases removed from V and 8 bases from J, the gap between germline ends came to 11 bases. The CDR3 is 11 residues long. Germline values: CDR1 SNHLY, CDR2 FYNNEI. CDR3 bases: TGTGCCAGCAAGGCGGACGGGGGCTACACCTTC. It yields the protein CASKADGGYTF.